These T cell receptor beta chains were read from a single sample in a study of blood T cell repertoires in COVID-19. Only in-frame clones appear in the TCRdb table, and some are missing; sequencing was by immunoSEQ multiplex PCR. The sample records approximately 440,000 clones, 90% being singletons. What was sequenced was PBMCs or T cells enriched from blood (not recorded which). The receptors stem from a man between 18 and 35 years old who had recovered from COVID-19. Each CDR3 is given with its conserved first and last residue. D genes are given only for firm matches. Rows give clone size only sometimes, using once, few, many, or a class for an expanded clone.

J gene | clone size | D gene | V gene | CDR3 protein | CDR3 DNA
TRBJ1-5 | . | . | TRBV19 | CASRNGEYSNQPQHF | TGTGCCAGTAGAAACGGGGAGTATAGCAATCAGCCCCAGCATTTT
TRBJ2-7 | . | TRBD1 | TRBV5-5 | CASSPGQGVAYEQYF | TGTGCCAGCAGTCCGGGACAGGGGGTAGCCTACGAGCAGTACTTC
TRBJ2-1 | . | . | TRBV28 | CASSLLAEGSEQFF | TGTGCCAGCAGTCTCTTAGCGGAGGGGAGTGAGCAGTTCTTC
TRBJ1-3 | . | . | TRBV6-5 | CASTQTGNTIYF | TGTGCCAGCACGCAGACTGGAAACACCATATATTTT
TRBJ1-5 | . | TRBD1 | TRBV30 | CAWSRQGGQPQHF | TGTGCCTGGAGCAGACAGGGCGGTCAGCCCCAGCATTTT
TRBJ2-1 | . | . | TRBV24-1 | CATSDTRTSPQSSYNEQFF | TGTGCCACCAGTGATACGCGCACTAGCCCACAAAGCTCCTACAATGAGCAGTTCTTC
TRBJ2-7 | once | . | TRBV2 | CASGENVVLASGSEQYF | TGTGCCAGCGGAGAGAACGTAGTCTTGGCATCGGGTTCCGAGCAGTACTTC
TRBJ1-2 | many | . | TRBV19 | CASSRRGEGHYGYTF | TGTGCCAGTAGTCGCCGGGGGGAGGGACACTATGGCTACACCTTC
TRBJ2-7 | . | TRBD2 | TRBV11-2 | CASSLDPGGDHEQYF | TGTGCCAGCAGCTTAGACCCCGGGGGGGACCACGAGCAGTACTTC
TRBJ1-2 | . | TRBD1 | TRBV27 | CASALDRAYGYTF | TGTGCCAGCGCCCTGGACAGGGCCTATGGCTACACCTTC
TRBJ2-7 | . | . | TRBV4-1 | CASSQGAAGPYEQYF | TGCGCCAGCAGCCAAGGCGCCGCGGGGCCCTACGAGCAGTACTTC
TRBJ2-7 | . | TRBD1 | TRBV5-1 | CASSPDRTGREQYF | TGCGCCAGCAGCCCAGACCGGACAGGGAGAGAGCAGTACTTC
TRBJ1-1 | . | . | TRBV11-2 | CASSHRSPEAFF | TGTGCCAGCAGCCACCGGTCCCCTGAAGCTTTCTTT
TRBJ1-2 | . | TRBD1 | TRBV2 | CASSEGQNYGYTF | TGTGCCAGCAGTGAGGGACAGAACTATGGCTACACCTTC
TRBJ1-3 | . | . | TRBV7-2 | CASSVQSGNTIYF | TGTGCCAGCAGCGTACAATCTGGAAACACCATATATTTT
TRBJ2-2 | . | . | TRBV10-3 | CAISGQGTINTGELFF | TGTGCCATCAGTGGGCAGGGGACGATAAACACCGGGGAGCTGTTTTTT
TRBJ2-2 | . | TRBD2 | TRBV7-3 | CASSSGSYTGELFF | TGTGCCAGCAGCAGCGGGAGTTATACCGGGGAGCTGTTTTTT
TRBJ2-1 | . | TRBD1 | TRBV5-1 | CASSSTGGGRSSYNEQFF | TGCGCCAGCAGCTCGACAGGGGGCGGAAGGAGCTCCTACAATGAGCAGTTCTTC
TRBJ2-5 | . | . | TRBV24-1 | CATSDRLPRMIETQYF | TGTGCCACCAGTGATCGACTACCCCGAATGATAGAGACCCAGTACTTC
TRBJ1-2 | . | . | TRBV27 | CASSSQGFWGYTF | TGTGCCAGCAGTTCACAGGGTTTTTGGGGCTACACCTTC
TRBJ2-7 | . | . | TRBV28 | CASNDPPTASYEQYF | TGTGCCAGCAATGACCCCCCCACAGCCTCCTACGAGCAGTACTTC
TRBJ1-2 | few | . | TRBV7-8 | CASSSQDSYYGYTF | TGTGCCAGCAGCTCTCAGGACAGCTACTATGGCTACACCTTC
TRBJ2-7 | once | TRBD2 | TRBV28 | CASSLQASGDNSYEQYF | TGTGCCAGCAGTTTACAGGCTAGCGGGGACAACTCCTACGAGCAGTACTTC
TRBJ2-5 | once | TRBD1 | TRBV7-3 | CASSPTGQGETQYF | TGTGCCAGCAGCCCCACAGGACAGGGGGAGACCCAGTACTTC
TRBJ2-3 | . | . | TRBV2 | CASSSYMTSTDTQYF | TGTGCCAGCAGCTCCTACATGACTAGCACAGATACGCAGTATTTT
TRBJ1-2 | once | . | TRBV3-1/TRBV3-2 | CASSQVQYGYTF | TGTGCCAGCAGCCAAGTCCAGTATGGCTACACCTTC
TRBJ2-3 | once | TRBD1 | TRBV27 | CASSPGGPSTDTQYF | TGTGCCAGCAGCCCAGGGGGCCCTAGCACAGATACGCAGTATTTT
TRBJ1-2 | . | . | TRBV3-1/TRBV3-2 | CASSRTGKGDGYTF | TGTGCCAGCAGCCGAACAGGGAAGGGGGATGGCTACACCTTC
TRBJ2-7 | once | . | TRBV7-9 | CASSFRESYEQYF | TGTGCCAGCAGCTTCCGGGAATCCTACGAGCAGTACTTC
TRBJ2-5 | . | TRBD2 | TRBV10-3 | CAISESRASGGKETQYF | TGTGCCATCAGTGAGTCTCGGGCTAGCGGGGGAAAAGAGACCCAGTACTTC
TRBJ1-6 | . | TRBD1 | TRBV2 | CASSFEGQAYNSPLHF | TGTGCCAGCAGTTTCGAGGGACAGGCCTATAATTCACCCCTCCACTTT
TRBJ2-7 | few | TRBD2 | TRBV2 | CASSDGGAFYEQYF | TGTGCCAGCAGTGACGGGGGGGCCTTCTACGAGCAGTACTTC
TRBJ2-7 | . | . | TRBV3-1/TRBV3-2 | CASSLGPSEQYF | TGTGCCAGCAGCCTGGGGCCCTCCGAGCAGTACTTC
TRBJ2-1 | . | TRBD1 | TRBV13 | CASSRRTGQQFF | TGTGCCAGCAGTCGCCGGACAGGGCAGCAGTTCTTC
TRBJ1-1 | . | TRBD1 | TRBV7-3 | CASSPQGGTAEAFF | TGTGCCAGCAGCCCACAGGGGGGTACCGCTGAAGCTTTCTTT
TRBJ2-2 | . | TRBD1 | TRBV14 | CASSQKSKGSYRGFAGELFF | TGTGCCAGCAGCCAGAAAAGCAAGGGATCGTACAGGGGCTTCGCCGGGGAGCTGTTTTTT
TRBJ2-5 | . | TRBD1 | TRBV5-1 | CASSWDRLQTQYF | TGCGCCAGCAGCTGGGACAGGCTCCAGACCCAGTACTTC
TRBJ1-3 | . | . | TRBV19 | CASSIPGVDSGNTIYF | TGTGCCAGTAGTATTCCCGGGGTTGACTCTGGAAACACCATATATTTT
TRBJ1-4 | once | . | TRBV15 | CATSRENSVNEKLFF | TGTGCCACCAGCAGAGAGAACAGTGTTAATGAAAAACTGTTTTTT
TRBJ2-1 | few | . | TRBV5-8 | CASSLGFEHLSYNEQFF | TGTGCCAGCAGCTTGGGGTTCGAACACCTCTCCTACAATGAGCAGTTCTTC
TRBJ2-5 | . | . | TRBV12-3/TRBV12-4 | CASRTGNQETQYF | TGTGCCAGCAGGACCGGGAACCAAGAGACCCAGTACTTC
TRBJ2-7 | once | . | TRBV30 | CAWSVQRNYEQYF | TGTGCCTGGAGTGTGCAGCGGAACTACGAGCAGTACTTC
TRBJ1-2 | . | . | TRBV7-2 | CASSLSTGIIATYGYTF | TGTGCCAGCAGCTTATCTACGGGAATTATCGCTACCTATGGCTACACCTTC
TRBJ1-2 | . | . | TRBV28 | CASSFSSHGVPNYGYTF | TGTGCCAGCAGTTTCTCCTCGCACGGGGTACCTAACTATGGCTACACCTTC
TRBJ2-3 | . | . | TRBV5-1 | CASNSGRLGTDTQYF | TGCGCCAGCAACTCAGGGCGTCTAGGCACAGATACGCAGTATTTT
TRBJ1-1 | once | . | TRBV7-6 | CASSLDKGRGNTEAFF | TGTGCCAGCAGCTTAGATAAGGGCAGGGGGAACACTGAAGCTTTCTTT
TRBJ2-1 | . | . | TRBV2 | CASRLDLGGQFF | TGTGCCAGCAGGTTAGATCTAGGGGGGCAGTTCTTC
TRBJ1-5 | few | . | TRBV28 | CASSPSTRQGYQPQHF | TGTGCCAGCAGTCCGTCGACACGCCAGGGGTATCAGCCCCAGCATTTT
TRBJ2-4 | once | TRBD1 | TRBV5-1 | CASSLETGSKNIQYF | TGCGCCAGCAGCTTGGAGACAGGGTCCAAAAACATTCAGTACTTC
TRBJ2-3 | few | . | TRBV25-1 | CASSTGKTSTDTQYF | TGTGCCAGCAGCACAGGGAAGACTAGCACAGATACGCAGTATTTT
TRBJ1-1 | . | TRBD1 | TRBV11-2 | CASSSAMNTGDTEAFF | TGTGCCAGCAGCTCGGCAATGAACACAGGGGACACTGAAGCTTTCTTT
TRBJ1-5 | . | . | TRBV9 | CASSGYSNQPQHF | TGTGCCAGCAGCGGTTATAGCAATCAGCCCCAGCATTTT